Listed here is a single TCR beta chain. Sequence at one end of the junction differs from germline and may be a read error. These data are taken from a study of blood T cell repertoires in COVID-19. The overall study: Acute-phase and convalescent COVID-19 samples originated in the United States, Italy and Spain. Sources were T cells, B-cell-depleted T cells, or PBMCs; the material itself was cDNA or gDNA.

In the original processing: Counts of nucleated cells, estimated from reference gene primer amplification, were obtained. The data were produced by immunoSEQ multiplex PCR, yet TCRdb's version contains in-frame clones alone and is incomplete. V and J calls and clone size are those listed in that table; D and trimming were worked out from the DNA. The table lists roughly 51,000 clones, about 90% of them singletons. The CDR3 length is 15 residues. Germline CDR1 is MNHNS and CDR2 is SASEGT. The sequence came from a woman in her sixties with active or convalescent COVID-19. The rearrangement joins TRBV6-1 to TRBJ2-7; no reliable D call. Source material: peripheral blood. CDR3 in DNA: TGTGCCAGCAGTCAAGCCAAGTGGGCTCAGGTCGAGCAGTACTTC. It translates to CASSQAKWAQVEQYF.